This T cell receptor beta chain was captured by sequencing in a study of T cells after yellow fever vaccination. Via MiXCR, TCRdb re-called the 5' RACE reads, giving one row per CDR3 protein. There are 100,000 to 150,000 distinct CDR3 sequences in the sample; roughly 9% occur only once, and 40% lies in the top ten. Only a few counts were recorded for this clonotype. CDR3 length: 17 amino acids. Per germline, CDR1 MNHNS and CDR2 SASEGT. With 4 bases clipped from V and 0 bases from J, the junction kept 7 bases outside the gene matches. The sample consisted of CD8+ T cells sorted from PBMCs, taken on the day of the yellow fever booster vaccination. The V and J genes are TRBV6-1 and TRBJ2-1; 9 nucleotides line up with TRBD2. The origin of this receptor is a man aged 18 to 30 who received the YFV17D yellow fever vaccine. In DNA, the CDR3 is TGTGCCAGCAGTGGACCTGCGGGGGGGAGCTCCTACAATGAGCAGTTCTTC. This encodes CASSGPAGGSSYNEQFF.